This T cell receptor (beta chain) was captured in a study of early T cells in non-severe SARS-CoV-2 infection (dated by TCRdb to the early 2020s). Notes on the research overall: Bulk RNA from unsorted whole blood was used for TCR sequencing, so alpha and beta chains could not be paired. Overall results and qualifications from the work: Matching against VDJdb was skewed toward anti-spike CD8 responses, likely underestimated virus-specific expansions, and missed private and CD4 specificities.

For CDR1 and CDR2, the germline V gene (reference sequence) lists MNHEY and SMNVEV. Compared with germline, V lacks 2 bases and J lacks 10 bases; bases without a gene match: 5. The CDR3 goes from the cysteine to the phenylalanine over 14 residues. Just the 42-base CDR3 DNA is kept, in frame starting at base 1. This was a case-control study nested in a cohort of healthcare workers in London, UK, who had nasopharyngeal swab PCR tests and blood samples taken every week. Healthcare workers were recruited during the week of the UK lockdown, between 23 and 31 March 2020, and followed weekly for up to about 16 weeks. Concerning this clonotype itself: The antigen it recognizes is unknown. One base away there is no much larger clone; base qualities are not given.

The protocol used for the library was 5' RACE. The sequencer listed for this sample is NextSeq 500. In the TCR library protocol, unique molecular identifiers were attached to individual cDNA molecules to correct for PCR bias and sequencing error. Both TCR alpha and beta chains were sequenced, and tight co-correlation was observed between alpha and beta sequence abundances in each sample. As for the authors' bioinformatics: V gene, J gene and CDR3 annotation of TCR sequences was performed with Decombinator V4. TCRs were defined as expanded if a significant change between any two time points was detected under a Poisson model with p below 0.0001. TCR abundances were normalised to the total number of TCRs sequenced in each sample and reported as counts per million. MAIT TCRs were defined by TRAV1-2 paired with TRAJ12, TRAJ20 or TRAJ33, and iNKT TCRs by TRAV10 paired with TRAJ18. VDJdb, accessed on 1 November 2021, was searched for TCRs annotated for CMV, EBV and SARS-CoV-2, and TCRs annotated for more than one antigen were excluded. TCRdb reanalyzed the raw reads on its own, using fastp at Q25 for trimming and MiXCR for clone calling, and kept in-frame beta chains. Records with the same CDR3 protein are collapsed into one entry carrying the most frequent genes and DNA. TCRdb's processing, not the study's, gives the V and J calls here. In all, the sample holds 70,000 or so distinct CDR3 sequences, and approximately 13% of those were seen once. Over 1% of the sample is taken by the ten largest.

The sequence links TRBV27 to TRBJ2-1; 10 bases in between match TRBD2. This clonotype was obtained from an adult who was a healthcare worker with PCR-confirmed SARS-CoV-2 infection or an uninfected control (not recorded which). Sequenced input: whole blood. The CDR3 region has the sequence CASSLELAGKEQFF. The DNA is TGTGCCAGCAGTTTAGAACTAGCGGGAAAAGAGCAGTTCTTC.